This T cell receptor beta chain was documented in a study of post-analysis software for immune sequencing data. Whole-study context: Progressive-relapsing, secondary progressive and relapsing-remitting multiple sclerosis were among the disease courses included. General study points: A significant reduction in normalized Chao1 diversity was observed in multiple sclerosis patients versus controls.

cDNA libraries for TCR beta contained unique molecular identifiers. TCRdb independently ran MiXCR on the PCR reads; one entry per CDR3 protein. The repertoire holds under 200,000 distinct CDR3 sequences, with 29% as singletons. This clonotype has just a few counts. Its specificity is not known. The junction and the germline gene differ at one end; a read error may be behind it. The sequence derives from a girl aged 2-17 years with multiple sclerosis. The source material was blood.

CDR3 bases: TGTGCCGGCAGCATCGTAGCGGGCTCCTACAATGAGCAGTTCTTC. It encodes CAGSIVAGSYNEQFF. J is TRBJ2-1 and V is TRBV28, with TRBD2 matching over 7 bases. The CDR3 consists of 15 residues. Germline-derived CDR1 and CDR2 are MDHEN and SYDVKM.